This TCR beta chain was captured by sequencing in a study of T cell repertoires in cytomegalovirus infection. General observations from the study: CMV carriers having the relevant HLA were flagged by cumulative public TCR beta family frequency. HLA-C-restricted CMV clonotypes gave the most frequent clonotype in two of eight donors.

TCRdb re-called the reads through MiXCR, storing one row per CDR3 protein. The sample consists of approximately 470,000 distinct CDR3 sequences, approximately 42% of them appearing once. A few counts support this clonotype. Its specificity is unknown. The CDR3 is 16 residues long. The germline gives CDR1 LNHDA, CDR2 SQIVND (reference sequence). V lost 7 bases, J lost 5 bases, and 11 bases stayed unmatched. The sequence came from a human donor in good health (CMV status not recorded). Some clones in this sample may be carry-over from other donors' samples. The chain links TRBV19 to TRBJ2-2, with TRBD1 identical over 9 bases. This specimen was cultured PBMCs, taken from culture after CMV antigen stimulation. The CDR3 sequence: CASNNPGQGWTGELFF. CDR3 nucleotide sequence: TGTGCCAGTAATAATCCGGGACAGGGATGGACCGGGGAGCTGTTTTTT.